This passage covers 27 T cell receptor beta chains from one sample sequenced in a study of regulatory T cells in long-lasting Graves disease. The time point denotes: persistent/refractory GD, antithyroid drugs over 5 years with positive TRAb. The TCR library was prepared using RNA isolated from PBMCs. Both iRepertoire HTBI primers and Arm-PCR of CDR3 regions were used to build the TCR beta libraries. TCRdb ran MiXCR on the multiplex PCR reads and lists one entry per CDR3 protein. The sample holds roughly 400,000 distinct CDR3 sequences, about 20% seen once. The input for sequencing was peripheral blood mononuclear cells (PBMCs), taken when the disease was refractory, from a patient treated with antithyroid drugs. The receptors were sampled from a female donor with Graves disease.

The chain combines TRBV6-2 or TRBV6-3 with TRBJ1-4; D is unresolved. Germline lookup yields CDR1 MNHEY and CDR2 SVGEGT. Deletions cut 0 bases from V and 6 bases from J, with 8 bases between. This CDR3 spans 14 amino acids. The DNA for the CDR3 is TGTGCCAGCAGTTACTCGAGGGCGGATGAAAAACTGTTTTTT. This encodes CASSYSRADEKLFF.

V gene TRBV4-2 combines with J gene TRBJ1-5, with D hard to call. V lost 0 bases and J 6 bases, leaving 6 bases between the germline ends. Looked up from germline, CDR1 is LGHNA and CDR2 is YNFKEQ. This CDR3 has 13 amino acids. CDR3 residues: CASSQEFGQPQHF. The CDR3 nucleotides read TGTGCCAGCAGCCAAGAGTTCGGTCAGCCCCAGCATTTT.

To note about this clonotype: A junction boundary mismatches the germline segment, possibly from a read error. In DNA, the CDR3 is TGTGCCAACAGCGTAGCGGGAGGGGAGCAGTTCTTC. Protein sequence: CANSVAGGEQFF. The chain couples TRBV7-2 to TRBJ2-1; 11 positions match TRBD2. The CDR3 extends over 12 amino acids. Looked up from germline, CDR1 is SGHTA and CDR2 is FQGNSA.

Ten or more counts support this clonotype. The V gene is TRBV29-1, the J gene TRBJ2-7, with 7 bases fitting TRBD1. The CDR3 loop spans 14 amino acids. Germline values: CDR1 SQVTM, CDR2 ANQGSEA. V shed 7 bases, J shed 0 bases, and the junction held 9 bases outside the gene matches. Written as DNA, the CDR3 is TGCAGCGCTAGATCCGGGACAGTCTCCTACGAGCAGTACTTC. Residues: CSARSGTVSYEQYF.

This clonotype has ten or more counts. This sequence joins TRBV30 and TRBJ1-2; 7 nucleotides agree with TRBD1. The length of the CDR3 is 11 residues. Unmatched junction bases numbered 5, after V lost 5 bases and J lost 8 bases. Looked up from germline, CDR1 is GTSNPN and CDR2 is SVGIG (reference sequence). As DNA, the CDR3 is TGTGCCTGGCGACAGGGTGAGGGCTACACCTTC. It encodes CAWRQGEGYTF.

This clonotype was counted a few times. In DNA form, the CDR3 reads TGTGCCAGCAGTTTAGTGACAGGGGGTGAAAAACTGTTTTTT. This translates into CASSLVTGGEKLFF. The V and J genes are TRBV27 and TRBJ1-4, with 9 bases aligning to TRBD1. The trim removed 2 bases at V and 7 bases at J, leaving 2 bases unmatched. The CDR3 is made up of 14 amino acids. In germline, CDR1 is MNHEY, CDR2 SMNVEV (reference sequence). Looking up the rest from reference TRBV27 and TRBJ1-4 gives the full variable domain: EAQVTQNPRYLITVTGKKLTVTCSQNMNHEYMSWYRQDPGLGLRQIYYSMNVEVTDKGDVPEGYKVSRKEKRNFPLILESPSPNQTSLYFCASSLVTGGEKLFFGSGTQLSVL.

The table lists this clonotype with a few counts. This chain uses TRBV7-9 with TRBJ1-2, with TRBD1 as a possible D gene (5 bases). This CDR3 is built from 15 residues. The V end was cut by 4 bases, the J end by 6 bases, with 18 bases between. In germline, CDR1 is SEHNR, CDR2 FQNEAQ (reference sequence). The CDR3 coding sequence is TGTGCCAGCAGCTCTACAACGGGACTGCTCGATGGCTACACCTTC. It is translated as CASSSTTGLLDGYTF.

This clonotype was counted only a few times. This chain connects TRBV6-2 or TRBV6-3 to TRBJ2-7; D call uncertain. The length of the CDR3 is 11 residues. The germline V gene has CDR1 MNHEY and CDR2 SVGEGT. Trimming removed 3 bases from V and 5 bases from J, with 5 bases in between. The DNA of the CDR3 is TGTGCCAGCAGTTATTCCCACGAGCAGTACTTC. Encoded protein: CASSYSHEQYF.

About this clonotype: The junction shows a germline mismatch at one end, possibly a read error. The gene calls are TRBV27 and TRBJ1-5; D call uncertain. The V gene's germline CDR1 is MNHEY and CDR2 SMNVEV (reference sequence). The CDR3 contains 17 residues. CDR3 sequence reads: CASSFRPPDLLDQPRHF. Here the CDR3 DNA reads TGTGCCAGCAGTTTTCGCCCCCCGGACCTACTTGATCAGCCCCGGCATTTT.

This clonotype has just one count. A read error may explain this, as a much larger clone is one base away. This chain links TRBV5-1 with TRBJ2-7; D perhaps matches TRBD2 (5 bases). This CDR3 spans 12 amino acids. Germline V gives CDR1 SGHRS, CDR2 YFSETQ. The CDR3 spells CASSFGGGEQCF. Here the CDR3 DNA reads TGCGCCAGCAGCTTCGGAGGCGGCGAGCAGTGCTTC.

The sample holds many counts of this clonotype. This sequence joins TRBV19 and TRBJ1-2, with 8 bases aligning to TRBD1. Germline CDR1 reads LNHDA; CDR2 reads SQIVND (reference sequence). The trim removed 3 bases at V and 7 bases at J, leaving 4 bases unmatched. The CDR3 has 13 amino acids. The CDR3 DNA follows: TGTGCCAGTAGTATCGACAGGGGACTTGGCTACACCTTC. Translation: CASSIDRGLGYTF. The variable domain in full, completed from reference TRBV19 and TRBJ1-2, reads DGGITQSPKYLFRKEGQNVTLSCEQNLNHDAMYWYRQDPGQGLRLIYYSQIVNDFQKGDIAEGYSVSREKKESFPLTVTSAQKNPTAFYLCASSIDRGLGYTFGSGTRLTVV.

This clonotype has ten or more counts. V gene TRBV28 combines with J gene TRBJ2-5; 8 bases are shared with TRBD1. Trimming cost V 8 bases and J 0 bases; bases outside gene matches: 8. CDR3 size: 15 residues. From germline, CDR1 is MDHEN and CDR2 SYDVKM. The CDR3 is CASSGGSSYQETQYF. CDR3 nucleotide sequence: TGTGCCAGCTCAGGGGGCAGCTCGTACCAAGAGACCCAGTACTTC.

This clonotype was found many times. This rearrangement joins TRBV11-2 to TRBJ2-7, with 8 bases lining up with TRBD2. Germline lookup yields CDR1 SGHAT and CDR2 FQNNGV. The V gene end was trimmed by 4 bases and the J gene end by 0 bases; junction bases not matched to a gene: 8. CDR3 length equals 16 residues. Here the CDR3 DNA reads TGTGCCAGCAGCTCGCAGACTAGCGCCCGCTCCTACGAGCAGTACTTC. It is translated as CASSSQTSARSYEQYF.

V usage is TRBV20-1 and J usage is TRBJ2-5; 7 positions match TRBD2. Germline CDR1 is DFQATT and CDR2 is SNEGSKA (reference sequence). With 6 bases clipped from V and 5 bases from J, the junction kept 15 bases outside the gene matches. The CDR3 runs 15 residues. CDR3 region: CSANFPAGPGETQYF. The CDR3 coding sequence is TGCAGTGCAAACTTCCCAGCGGGGCCGGGCGAGACCCAGTACTTC.

This clonotype has ten or more counts. The J gene is TRBJ1-2, the V gene TRBV28; D is uncertain. Germline V gives CDR1 MDHEN, CDR2 SYDVKM. V shed 6 bases and J shed 4 bases, with 9 bases lying between them. The CDR3 spans 12 residues. CDR3 in DNA: TGTGCCAGCAGATTTTCCTCCTATGGCTACACCTTC. Encoded protein: CASRFSSYGYTF.

The chain links TRBV6-2 or TRBV6-3 to TRBJ2-7, with TRBD1 as a possible D gene (6 bases). Germline V gene sequence: CDR1 MNHEY, CDR2 SVGEGT. The CDR3 is 15 residues long. Trimming took off 4 bases at V and 3 bases at J, with 16 bases between the two ends. CDR3 amino acids: CASSSGTPDVYEQYF. As DNA, the CDR3 is TGTGCCAGCAGTTCTGGGACACCCGACGTCTACGAGCAGTACTTC.

This rearrangement joins TRBV30 to TRBJ2-7; D ambiguous. CDR1 and CDR2 (germline): GTSNPN, SVGIG (reference sequence). Trimming stripped 3 bases from V and 3 bases from J, with 6 bases between. The length of the CDR3 is 11 residues. CDR3 coding DNA: TGTGCCTGGAGGTCGGACTACGAGCAGTACTTC. It specifies CAWRSDYEQYF.

This clonotype was detected ten times or more. CDR3 nucleotides: TGTGCCAGCAATAGACAGGGGAACGGCTACACCTTC. This sequence encodes CASNRQGNGYTF. The chain combines TRBV19 with TRBJ1-2; 8 nucleotides line up with TRBD1. Germline-derived CDR1 and CDR2 are LNHDA and SQIVND (reference sequence). The CDR3 is 12 residues long. The junction had 8 bases not matched to a gene; V was cut back by 9 bases and J by 8 bases.

This clonotype was observed a few times. The chain is built from TRBV7-9 and TRBJ1-1; TRBD1 matches at 7 bases. V shed 3 bases and J 8 bases; nucleotides not matched to a gene: 3. Germline V gives CDR1 SEHNR, CDR2 FQNEAQ (reference sequence). The CDR3 sequence is 12 residues long. CDR3 nucleotides: TGTGCCAGCAGCTTTCCGGGACAGGAAGCTTTCTTT. Translation: CASSFPGQEAFF.

This clonotype appeared many times. The chain recombines TRBV28 with TRBJ2-6; the D is unclear. V dropped 5 bases and J dropped 4 bases, with 9 bases sitting between them. CDR3 size: 14 residues. Germline V gene lookup returns CDR1 MDHEN and CDR2 SYDVKM. Written as DNA, the CDR3 is TGTGCCAGCAGTCCCTCCGCGGGGGCCAACGTCCTGACTTTC. Its protein is CASSPSAGANVLTF.

This clonotype was counted a few times. The chain carries TRBV5-5 and TRBJ2-7, with TRBD1 matching 9 bases. Trimming took 4 bases from V and 1 from J; bases not matched to a gene: 6. The CDR3 length is 15 residues. Germline values: CDR1 SGHKS, CDR2 YYEKEE (reference sequence). The CDR3 DNA is TGTGCCAGCAGCCACCCGGGACAGGGTTCCTACGAGCAGTACTTC. Translated, it gives CASSHPGQGSYEQYF.

The CDR3, as DNA: TGTGCCAGCAGCCCGGGGGGGGCTTACACCGGGGAGCTGTTTTTT. It codes for CASSPGGAYTGELFF. The chain uses TRBV7-2 and TRBJ2-2, with 8 bases that match TRBD2. This CDR3 spans 15 amino acids. Germline V CDR1 and CDR2: SGHTA, FQGNSA. With 5 bases clipped from V and 3 bases from J, the junction kept 5 bases outside the gene matches.

This clonotype was counted only a few times. The gene calls are TRBV6-2 or TRBV6-3 and TRBJ2-2; 9 nucleotides agree with TRBD1. The CDR3 has 17 amino acids. The trim removed 6 bases at V and 2 bases at J, leaving 10 bases unmatched. Germline CDR1 is MNHEY and CDR2 is SVGEGT. For the CDR3, the DNA is TGTGCCAGCAGACGCAGACAGGGGGTCCCAAACACCGGGGAGCTGTTTTTT. It codes for CASRRRQGVPNTGELFF.

This clonotype showed up many times. The chain uses TRBV7-8 and TRBJ2-5; unclear D gene. The germline V gene encodes CDR1 SGHVS and CDR2 FQNEAQ. There are 11 residues in the CDR3. V lost 3 bases and J lost 7, with 6 bases in between. CDR3 nucleotide sequence: TGTGCCAGCAGCTTTTTGGTGACCCAGTACTTC. It translates to CASSFLVTQYF.

This clonotype was seen more than once but under ten times. The genes are TRBV7-9 and TRBJ2-7, with D unclear. This CDR3 is built from 13 residues. V was pared by 4 bases and J by 6 bases, with 13 bases between. Germline V gene lookup returns CDR1 SEHNR and CDR2 FQNEAQ (reference sequence). DNA of the CDR3: TGTGCCAGCAGCTCCTTGATAAACGGCGAGCAGTACTTC. Protein product: CASSSLINGEQYF.

This clonotype was detected many times. The CDR3 reads CASSSSAAAGANVLTF. Here the CDR3 DNA reads TGTGCCAGCAGCTCGTCGGCGGCAGCTGGGGCCAACGTCCTGACTTTC. The chain employs TRBV28 and TRBJ2-6; D is unclear. The germline V and J ends were trimmed by 6 bases and 2 bases, with 14 bases remaining between them. This CDR3 is 16 amino acids long. Germline lookup yields CDR1 MDHEN and CDR2 SYDVKM.

J is TRBJ1-2 and V is TRBV10-1, with 8 bases that match TRBD1. V was pared by 2 bases and J by 6 bases, with 2 bases of the junction left unmatched. This CDR3 has 13 residues. From germline, CDR1 is WNHNN and CDR2 SYGVQD (reference sequence). CDR3 protein: CASSEDRGHGYTF. Here the CDR3 DNA reads TGCGCCAGCAGTGAGGACAGGGGACATGGCTACACCTTC.